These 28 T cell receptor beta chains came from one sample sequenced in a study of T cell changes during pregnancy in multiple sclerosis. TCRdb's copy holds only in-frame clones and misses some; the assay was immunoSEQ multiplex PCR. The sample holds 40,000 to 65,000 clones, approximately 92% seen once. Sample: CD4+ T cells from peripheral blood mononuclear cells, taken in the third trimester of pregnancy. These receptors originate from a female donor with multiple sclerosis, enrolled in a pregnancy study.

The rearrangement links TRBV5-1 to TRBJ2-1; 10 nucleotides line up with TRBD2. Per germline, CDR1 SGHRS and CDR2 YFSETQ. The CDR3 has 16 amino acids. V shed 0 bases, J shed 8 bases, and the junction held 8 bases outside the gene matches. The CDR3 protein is CASSLETTSGYHEQFF. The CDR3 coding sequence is TGCGCCAGCAGCTTGGAAACGACTAGCGGGTACCATGAGCAGTTCTTC. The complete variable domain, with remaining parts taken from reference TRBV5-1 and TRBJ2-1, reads KAGVTQTPRYLIKTRGQQVTLSCSPISGHRSVSWYQQTPGQGLQFLFEYFSETQRNKGNFPGRFSGRQFSNSRSEMNVSTLELGDSALYLCASSLETTSGYHEQFFGPGTRLTVL.

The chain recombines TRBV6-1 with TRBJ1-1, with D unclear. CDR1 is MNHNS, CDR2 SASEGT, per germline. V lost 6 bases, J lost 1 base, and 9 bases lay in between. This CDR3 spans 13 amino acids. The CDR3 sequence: CASSGSGNTEAFF. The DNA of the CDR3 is TGTGCCAGCAGCGGCAGCGGGAACACTGAAGCTTTCTTT.

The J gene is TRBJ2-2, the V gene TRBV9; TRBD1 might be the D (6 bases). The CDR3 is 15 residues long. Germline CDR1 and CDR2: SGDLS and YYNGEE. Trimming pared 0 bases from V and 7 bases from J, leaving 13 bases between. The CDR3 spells CASSVDREEIGELFF. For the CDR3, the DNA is TGTGCCAGCAGCGTAGACAGGGAAGAGATCGGGGAGCTGTTTTTT.

CDR3 bases: TGTGCCAGCGTCGGACAGACCAATCAGCCCCAGCATTTT. Encoded protein: CASVGQTNQPQHF. The J gene is TRBJ1-5, the V gene TRBV19; perhaps TRBD1 as D (6 bases). Between the trimmed V and J ends, which lost 9 bases and 3 bases, there was a span of 12 bases. CDR1 is LNHDA and CDR2 is SQIVND in the germline V gene (reference sequence). This CDR3 has 13 residues.

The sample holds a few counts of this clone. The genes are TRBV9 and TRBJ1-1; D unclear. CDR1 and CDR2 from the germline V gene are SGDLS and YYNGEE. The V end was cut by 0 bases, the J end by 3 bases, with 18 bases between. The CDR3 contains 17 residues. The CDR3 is CASSVVRWWRRDTEAFF. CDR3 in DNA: TGTGCCAGCAGCGTAGTAAGATGGTGGAGGAGGGACACTGAAGCTTTCTTT.

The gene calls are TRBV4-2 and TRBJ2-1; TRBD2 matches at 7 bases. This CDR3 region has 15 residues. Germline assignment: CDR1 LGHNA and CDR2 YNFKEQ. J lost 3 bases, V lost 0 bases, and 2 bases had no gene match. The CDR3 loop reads CASSQDPSGYNEQFF. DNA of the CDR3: TGTGCCAGCAGCCAAGATCCTAGCGGCTACAATGAGCAGTTCTTC.

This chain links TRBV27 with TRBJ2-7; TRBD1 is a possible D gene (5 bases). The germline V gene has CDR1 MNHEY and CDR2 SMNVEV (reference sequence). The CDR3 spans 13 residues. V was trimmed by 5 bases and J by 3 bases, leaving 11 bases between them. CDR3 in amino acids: CASSPTGLYEQYF. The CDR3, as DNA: TGTGCCAGCAGTCCAACAGGCCTCTACGAGCAGTACTTC.

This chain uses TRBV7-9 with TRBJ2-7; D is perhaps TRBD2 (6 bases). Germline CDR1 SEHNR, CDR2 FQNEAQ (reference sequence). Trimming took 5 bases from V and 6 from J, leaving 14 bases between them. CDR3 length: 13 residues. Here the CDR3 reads CASSPGDRREQYF. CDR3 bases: TGTGCCAGCAGCCCGGGAGATAGACGCGAGCAGTACTTC.

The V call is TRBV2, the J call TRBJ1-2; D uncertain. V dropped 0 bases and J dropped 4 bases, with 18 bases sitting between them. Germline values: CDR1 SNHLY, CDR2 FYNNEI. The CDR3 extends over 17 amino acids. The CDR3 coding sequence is TGTGCCAGCAGTGAAGCGCTTCGGAGAGGGAGGATCTATGGCTACACCTTC. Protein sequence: CASSEALRRGRIYGYTF.

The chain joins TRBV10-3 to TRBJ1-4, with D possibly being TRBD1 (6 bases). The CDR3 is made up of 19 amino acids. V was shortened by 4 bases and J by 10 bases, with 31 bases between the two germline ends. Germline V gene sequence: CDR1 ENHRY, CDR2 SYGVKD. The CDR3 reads CAISGDSPLGGGAGGKLFF. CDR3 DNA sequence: TGTGCCATCAGTGGAGACTCACCCTTGGGGGGGGGCGCTGGGGGAAAACTGTTTTTT.

The CDR3 region has the DNA TGTGCCAGCAAAGGGACTAGCGGGACAGATACGCAGTATTTT. This translates into CASKGTSGTDTQYF. The chain carries TRBV2 and TRBJ2-3; 12 bases align to TRBD2. The CDR3 extends over 14 amino acids. V was pared by 7 bases and J by 3 bases, with 2 bases of the junction left unmatched. From germline, CDR1 is SNHLY and CDR2 FYNNEI.

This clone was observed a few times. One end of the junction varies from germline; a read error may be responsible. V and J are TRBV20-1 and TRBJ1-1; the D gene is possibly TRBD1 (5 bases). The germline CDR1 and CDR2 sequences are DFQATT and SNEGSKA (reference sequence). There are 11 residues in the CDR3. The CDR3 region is CSARTDTQAFF. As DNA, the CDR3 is TGCAGTGCTAGAACGGACACTCAAGCTTTCTTT.

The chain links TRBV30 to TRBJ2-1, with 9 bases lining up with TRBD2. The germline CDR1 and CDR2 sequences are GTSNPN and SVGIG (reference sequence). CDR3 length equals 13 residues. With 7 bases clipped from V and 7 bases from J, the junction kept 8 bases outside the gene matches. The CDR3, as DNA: TGTGCCTTGTTAGCGGGAGAGTATAATGAGCAGTTCTTC. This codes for CALLAGEYNEQFF.

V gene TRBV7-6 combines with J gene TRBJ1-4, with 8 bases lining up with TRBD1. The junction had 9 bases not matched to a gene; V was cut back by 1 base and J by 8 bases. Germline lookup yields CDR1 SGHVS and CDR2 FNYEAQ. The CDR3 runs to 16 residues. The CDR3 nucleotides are TGTGCCAGCAGCTTAGGGTCCCAGGGGGCATGGGAAAAACTGTTTTTT. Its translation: CASSLGSQGAWEKLFF. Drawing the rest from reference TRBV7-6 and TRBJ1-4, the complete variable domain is GAGVSQSPRYKVTKRGQDVALRCDPISGHVSLYWYRQALGQGPEFLTYFNYEAQQDKSGLPNDRFSAERPEGSISTLTIQRTEQRDSAMYRCASSLGSQGAWEKLFFGSGTQLSVL.

The DNA for the CDR3 is TGTGCCATCAGTTGGGGGGAGGATCAGCCCCAGCATTTT. It encodes CAISWGEDQPQHF. The chain couples TRBV10-3 to TRBJ1-5; a possible D gene is TRBD1 (5 bases). Per the germline V gene, CDR1 is ENHRY and CDR2 is SYGVKD. The V end was cut by 5 bases, the J end by 5 bases, with 10 bases between. The CDR3 has 13 residues.

CDR3 in DNA: TGCAGCGTTGAATGGGGCCGGGACACTGAAGCTTTCTTT. It translates to CSVEWGRDTEAFF. This chain uses TRBV29-1 with TRBJ1-1, with D possibly being TRBD1 (5 bases). CDR3 length equals 13 residues. CDR1 and CDR2 (germline): SQVTM, ANQGSEA. V lost 2 bases, J lost 3 bases, and 10 bases lay in between.

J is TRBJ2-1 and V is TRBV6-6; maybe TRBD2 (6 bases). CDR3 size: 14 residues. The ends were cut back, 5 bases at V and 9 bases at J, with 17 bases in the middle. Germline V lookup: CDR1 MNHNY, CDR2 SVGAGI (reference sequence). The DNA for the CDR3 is TGTGCCAGCAGTCAGGGACTCCAAGTAGGTGAGCAGTTCTTC. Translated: CASSQGLQVGEQFF.

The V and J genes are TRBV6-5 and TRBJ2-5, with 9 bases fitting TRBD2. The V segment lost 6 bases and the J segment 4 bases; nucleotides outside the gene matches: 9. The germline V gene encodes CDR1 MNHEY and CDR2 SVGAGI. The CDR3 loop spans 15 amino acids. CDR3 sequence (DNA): TGTGCCAGCAGGCGTAGCGGGGGACCCGGAGAGACCCAGTACTTC. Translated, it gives CASRRSGGPGETQYF.

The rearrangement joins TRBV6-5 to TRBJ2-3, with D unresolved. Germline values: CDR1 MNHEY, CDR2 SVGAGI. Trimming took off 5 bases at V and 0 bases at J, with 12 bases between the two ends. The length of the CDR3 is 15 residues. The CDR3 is CASSRGLSSTDTQYF. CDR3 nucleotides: TGTGCCAGCAGTCGAGGATTGTCCAGCACAGATACGCAGTATTTT.

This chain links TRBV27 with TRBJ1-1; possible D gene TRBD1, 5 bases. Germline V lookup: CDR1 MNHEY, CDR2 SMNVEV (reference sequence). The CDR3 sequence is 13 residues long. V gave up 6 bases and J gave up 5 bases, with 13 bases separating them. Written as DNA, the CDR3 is TGTGCCAGCAGGGAGGAGGGGAGGACTGAAGCTTTCTTT. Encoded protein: CASREEGRTEAFF.

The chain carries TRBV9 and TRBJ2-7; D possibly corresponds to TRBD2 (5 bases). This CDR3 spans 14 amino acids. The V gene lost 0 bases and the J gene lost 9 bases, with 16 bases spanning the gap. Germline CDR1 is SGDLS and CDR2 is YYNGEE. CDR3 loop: CASSVAAYEGGQYF. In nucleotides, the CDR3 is TGTGCCAGCAGCGTAGCTGCGTATGAGGGCGGGCAGTACTTC.

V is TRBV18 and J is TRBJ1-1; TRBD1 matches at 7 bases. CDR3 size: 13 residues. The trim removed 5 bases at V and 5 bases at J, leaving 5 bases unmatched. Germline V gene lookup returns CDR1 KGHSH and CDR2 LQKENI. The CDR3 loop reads CASSTGVGTEAFF. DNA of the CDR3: TGTGCCAGCTCAACAGGGGTTGGAACTGAAGCTTTCTTT. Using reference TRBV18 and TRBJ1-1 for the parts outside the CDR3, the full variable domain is NAGVMQNPRHLVRRRGQEARLRCSPMKGHSHVYWYRQLPEEGLKFMVYLQKENIIDESGMPKERFSAEFPKEGPSILRIQQVVRGDSAAYFCASSTGVGTEAFFGQGTRLTVV.

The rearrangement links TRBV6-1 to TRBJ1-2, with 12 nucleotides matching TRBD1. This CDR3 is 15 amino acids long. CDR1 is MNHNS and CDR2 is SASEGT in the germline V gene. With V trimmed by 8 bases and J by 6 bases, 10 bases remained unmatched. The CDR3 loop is CASLELGQGADGYTF. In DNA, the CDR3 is TGTGCCAGCCTAGAATTGGGACAGGGGGCCGATGGCTACACCTTC.

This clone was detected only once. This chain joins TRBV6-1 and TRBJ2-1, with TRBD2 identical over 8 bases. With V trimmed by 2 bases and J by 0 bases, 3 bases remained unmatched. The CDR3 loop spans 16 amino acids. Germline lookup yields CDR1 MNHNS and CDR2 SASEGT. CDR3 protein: CASSETSGRSYNEQFF. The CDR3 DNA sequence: TGTGCCAGCAGTGAAACTAGCGGACGCTCCTACAATGAGCAGTTCTTC.

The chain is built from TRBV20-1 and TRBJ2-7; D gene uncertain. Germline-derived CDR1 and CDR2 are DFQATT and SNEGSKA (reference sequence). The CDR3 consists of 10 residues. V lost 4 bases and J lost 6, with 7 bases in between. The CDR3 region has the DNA TGCAGTGCTACTAGTGGCGAGCAGTACTTC. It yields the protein CSATSGEQYF.

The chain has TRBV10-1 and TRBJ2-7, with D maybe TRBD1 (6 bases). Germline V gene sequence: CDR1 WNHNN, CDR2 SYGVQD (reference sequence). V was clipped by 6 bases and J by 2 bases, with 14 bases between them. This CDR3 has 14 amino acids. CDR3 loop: CASRQGSGPYEQYF. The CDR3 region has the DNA TGCGCCAGCAGACAGGGCTCGGGTCCCTACGAGCAGTACTTC.

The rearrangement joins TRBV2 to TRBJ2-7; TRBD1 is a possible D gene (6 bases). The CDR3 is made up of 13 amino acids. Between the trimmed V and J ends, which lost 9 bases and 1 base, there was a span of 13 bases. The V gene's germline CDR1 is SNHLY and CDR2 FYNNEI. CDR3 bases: TGTGCCAGTCTGACAGGATCTTCCTACGAGCAGTACTTC. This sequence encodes CASLTGSSYEQYF.

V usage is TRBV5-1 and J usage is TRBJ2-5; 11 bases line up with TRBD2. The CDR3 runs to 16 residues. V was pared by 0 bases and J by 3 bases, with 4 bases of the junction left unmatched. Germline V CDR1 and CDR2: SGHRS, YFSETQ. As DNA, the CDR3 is TGCGCCAGCAGCTTGGTAGCGGGGGGGCCTGAAGAGACCCAGTACTTC. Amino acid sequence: CASSLVAGGPEETQYF.